This T cell receptor (beta chain) was obtained from a study of OX40 agonist ivuxolimab in advanced cancers. As for the study in general: Dose-escalation subjects each had hepatocellular carcinoma, melanoma, renal cell or head and neck cancer.

The method was immunoSEQ multiplex PCR; TCRdb's version includes in-frame clones alone and lacks a portion of them. The table lists tens of thousands of clones, under 90% of them singletons. This sample comprised CD4+ or CD8+ T cells sorted from blood, obtained in a trial of the OX40 agonist ivuxolimab. The sequence was obtained from an adult with an advanced solid tumor such as melanoma, head and neck, liver or kidney cancer.

The CDR3 DNA sequence: TGTGCCAGCAGTTTGCGGCAGGGAGTCGAGACCCAGTACTTC. Translation: CASSLRQGVETQYF. The chain has TRBV28 and TRBJ2-5; possibly TRBD1 or TRBD2 for D (5 bases each). CDR1 is MDHEN and CDR2 is SYDVKM in the germline V gene. With 3 bases removed from V and 5 bases from J, the gap between germline ends came to 13 bases. There are 14 residues in the CDR3.